This passage covers 2 T cell receptor beta chains from one sample sequenced in a study of OX40 agonist ivuxolimab in advanced cancers. Only in-frame clones appear in the TCRdb table, and some are missing; sequencing was by immunoSEQ multiplex PCR. The sample lists 45,000 to 65,000 clones; 85% to 90% were seen once. The sequenced sample was CD4+ or CD8+ T cells sorted from blood, obtained in a trial of the OX40 agonist ivuxolimab. These receptors all come from an adult with an advanced solid tumor such as melanoma, head and neck, liver or kidney cancer.

About this clone itself: The junction departs from germline at one end; a sequencing error may be responsible. This chain connects TRBV7-9 to TRBJ2-7, with TRBD2 as a possible D gene (5 bases). The CDR3 loop spans 11 amino acids. Germline CDR1 is SEHNR and CDR2 is FQNEAQ (reference sequence). The CDR3 DNA sequence: TGTGCCAGCAGCCGAGGACGGGATTGGGACTTC. This sequence encodes CASSRGRDWDF.

The V gene is TRBV6-6, the J gene TRBJ2-1; either TRBD1 or TRBD2 may supply D (5 bases each). This CDR3 is 16 amino acids long. Germline CDR1 MNHNY, CDR2 SVGAGI (reference sequence). The V gene lost 2 bases and the J gene lost 7 bases, with 18 bases spanning the gap. The CDR3 DNA reads TGTGCCAGCAGTTACCCCGGGACGCCAGTTTGGAATGAGCAGTTCTTC. Translated, it gives CASSYPGTPVWNEQFF.